The next 16 T cell receptor beta chains were all read from a single sample in a study of CXCR3-negative and CXCR3-positive naive CD8 T cells. The study made its TRB cDNA libraries by 5' RACE, adding UMI labels. TCRdb reworked the 5' RACE reads into one entry per CDR3 protein, no DNA. This sample's clone table lists 75,000 or so distinct CDR3 sequences. The source material was naive CXCR3- CD8+ T cells from blood. The subset was: CD45RO-CCR7+CD27+CD95- naive CD8+ T cells lacking CXCR3 (TNR3-). The receptors shown here come from a human donor in good health. Some clones in this sample may be carry-over from other donors' samples.

V and J are TRBV5-1 and TRBJ2-3; TCRdb reports TRBD1, a call that lacks DNA to check it against. Germline loops: CDR1 SGHRS, CDR2 YFSETQ. This CDR3 is 16 amino acids long. The CDR3 spells CASSYRDRGLLDTQYF.

The chain carries TRBV15 and TRBJ2-7. The CDR3 totals 12 residues. The germline CDR1 and CDR2 sequences are LNHNV and YYDKDF (reference sequence). Here the CDR3 reads CATSRNSYEQYF.

The genes are TRBV4-3 and TRBJ1-4; TCRdb names TRBD1, which stays unverified in the absence of DNA. Germline V gene lookup returns CDR1 LGHNA and CDR2 YSLEER. The length of the CDR3 is 17 residues. The CDR3: CASSQDGETGFGEKLFF.

The chain employs TRBV29-1 and TRBJ2-3; TCRdb's D gene call, TRBD2, goes unchecked for lack of DNA. CDR1 is SQVTM and CDR2 is ANQGSEA in the germline V gene. This CDR3 is 15 amino acids long. The CDR3 loop is CSVEEIGSGSDTQYF.

This sequence joins TRBV6-1 and TRBJ2-1; with no DNA, the TCRdb D assignment of TRBD2 cannot be verified. CDR3 length: 18 residues. Germline CDR1 and CDR2: MNHNS and SASEGT. The CDR3 sequence: CASGDIPVGYSLRNEQFF.

The V gene is TRBV7-3, the J gene TRBJ2-2; TCRdb indicates TRBD2, and absent DNA this call remains unverified. Germline lookup yields CDR1 SGHTA and CDR2 FQGTGA. This CDR3 region has 16 residues. The CDR3 loop is CASSFIAGGSSGELFF.

This chain links TRBV2 with TRBJ2-7. This CDR3 spans 12 amino acids. Germline V gene sequence: CDR1 SNHLY, CDR2 FYNNEI. The CDR3 sequence: CASKAGPYEQYF.

CDR3 protein: CASSLFAWGSLSGANVLTF. The rearrangement uses TRBV7-6 and TRBJ2-6; without DNA, the TCRdb call of TRBD1 cannot be checked. The CDR3 covers 19 residues. Germline CDR1 reads SGHVS; CDR2 reads FNYEAQ.

J is TRBJ2-3 and V is TRBV6-5. There are 14 residues in the CDR3. Germline V CDR1 and CDR2: MNHEY, SVGAGI. The CDR3 sequence is CASSELPNTDTQYF.

CDR3 region: CASSEGVTPSSGANVLTF. The J gene is TRBJ2-6, the V gene TRBV9; TCRdb returns TRBD1, unconfirmable since there is no DNA. The CDR3 runs to 18 residues. The germline V gene has CDR1 SGDLS and CDR2 YYNGEE.

V and J are TRBV7-2 and TRBJ1-1. The CDR3 covers 12 residues. In germline, CDR1 is SGHTA, CDR2 FQGNSA. The CDR3 region is CASSLSYTEAFF.

This rearrangement joins TRBV7-6 to TRBJ1-1. This CDR3 spans 14 amino acids. Germline CDR1 is SGHVS and CDR2 is FNYEAQ. The CDR3 here is CASSLDLVNTEAFF.

The rearrangement joins TRBV7-6 to TRBJ2-3; the TCRdb D gene call, TRBD1, has no DNA to confirm it. Germline CDR1 and CDR2: SGHVS and FNYEAQ. This CDR3 contains 13 residues. This CDR3 is CASMDTGKGTQYF.

The chain has TRBV5-1 and TRBJ2-7. This CDR3 comprises 14 residues. CDR1 and CDR2 (germline): SGHRS, YFSETQ. The CDR3 is CASSWTNGVYEQYF.

This sequence joins TRBV28 and TRBJ2-5; TCRdb designates TRBD2, a call that cannot be tested without DNA. Germline V gene sequence: CDR1 MDHEN, CDR2 SYDVKM. This CDR3 has 15 amino acids. CDR3 residues: CASSLPSGGQETQYF.

V is TRBV7-9 and J is TRBJ1-1; TCRdb outputs TRBD1, but without DNA this stays unchecked. Per germline, CDR1 SEHNR and CDR2 FQNEAQ (reference sequence). The CDR3 totals 16 residues. The CDR3 loop reads CASSPGLGSVNTEAFF.